Below, 14 T cell receptor beta chains from the same sample are listed, as sequenced in a study of blood T cell repertoires in COVID-19 (dated by TCRdb to about 2020). Receptor amplification or capture employed the immunoSEQ multiplex PCR assay. Held by TCRdb, this immuneACCESS table contains in-frame sequences only and omits some clones. Under half of the omission traces to an unresolved V gene where checked; the cause of the rest is unknown. The table for this sample lists 100,000 to 120,000 clones; roughly four fifths of them were counted only once. Together, the top ten hold about 17% of the sample. The material sequenced was peripheral blood. The receptors shown here come from a woman aged 55-69 years with acute or convalescent COVID-19.

The chain joins TRBV10-3 to TRBJ2-3; D not resolved. The CDR3 sequence is 11 residues long. CDR1 and CDR2 from the germline V gene are ENHRY and SYGVKD. The V end lost 2 bases, the J end lost 6 bases, and 3 bases lay between the germline ends. Here the CDR3 DNA reads TGTGCCATCAGTGAGGCGGATACGCAGTATTTT. Translating it yields CAISEADTQYF.

The V gene is TRBV7-9, the J gene TRBJ1-2; D gene uncertain. Deletions cut 2 bases from V and 5 bases from J, with 6 bases between. The CDR3 is 12 amino acids. Germline loops: CDR1 SEHNR, CDR2 FQNEAQ (reference sequence). The CDR3 region has the DNA TGTGCCAGCAGCTTACCGGGATATGGCTACACCTTC. Its protein product is CASSLPGYGYTF.

This clone came up once. This chain connects TRBV2 to TRBJ1-2; possibly TRBD1 for D (5 bases). Germline values: CDR1 SNHLY, CDR2 FYNNEI. The V and J ends lost 3 bases and 5 bases respectively, with 13 bases between them. The CDR3 spans 14 residues. CDR3 in DNA: TGTGCCAGCAGTGAGGGAACAGGCCAGTATGGCTACACCTTC. This translates into CASSEGTGQYGYTF.

The chain carries TRBV18 and TRBJ2-7; 8 bases map to TRBD1. This CDR3 comprises 14 residues. V lost 2 bases, J lost 7 bases, and 7 bases stayed unmatched. Germline CDR1 and CDR2: KGHSH and LQKENI. For the CDR3, the DNA is TGTGCCAGCTCACCAGGTCGGACAGGGTGGGAGCAGTACTTC. This translates into CASSPGRTGWEQYF.

The rearrangement links TRBV7-3 to TRBJ2-1; D call uncertain. CDR3 length: 17 residues. Germline CDR1 reads SGHTA; CDR2 reads FQGTGA. Trimming removed 5 bases from V and 0 bases from J, with 17 bases in between. In nucleotides, the CDR3 is TGTGCCAGCAGCCCCGATGTTCCTATAAGCTCCTACAATGAGCAGTTCTTC. Translating it yields CASSPDVPISSYNEQFF.

The chain is built from TRBV7-9 and TRBJ2-5; D is perhaps TRBD1 (7 bases). CDR1 is SEHNR, CDR2 FQNEAQ, per germline (reference sequence). There are 12 residues in the CDR3. Trimming removed 4 bases at V and 5 bases at J, with 8 bases between. The DNA for the CDR3 is TGTGCCAGCAGCTCAGGGGGGGAGACCCAGTACTTC. Translated: CASSSGGETQYF.

CDR3 amino acids: CASSSTVTNYGYTF. Written as DNA, the CDR3 is TGTGCCAGCAGTTCGACAGTGACTAACTATGGCTACACCTTC. The V gene is TRBV27, the J gene TRBJ1-2; D may be TRBD1 (5 bases). V dropped 4 bases and J dropped 0 bases, with 9 bases sitting between them. CDR1 and CDR2 (germline): MNHEY, SMNVEV (reference sequence). This CDR3 is 14 amino acids long.

The V call is TRBV18, the J call TRBJ2-7, with 10 nucleotides matching TRBD1. This CDR3 spans 16 amino acids. V was pared by 4 bases and J by 4 bases, with 10 bases of the junction left unmatched. Germline V lookup: CDR1 KGHSH, CDR2 LQKENI. The CDR3 DNA follows: TGTGCCAGCTCACGGGACAGGGGTGCCTCCGGTTACGAGCAGTACTTC. Amino acid sequence: CASSRDRGASGYEQYF. Full variable domain (outside the CDR3, taken from reference TRBV18 and TRBJ2-7): NAGVMQNPRHLVRRRGQEARLRCSPMKGHSHVYWYRQLPEEGLKFMVYLQKENIIDESGMPKERFSAEFPKEGPSILRIQQVVRGDSAAYFCASSRDRGASGYEQYFGPGTRLTVT.

This chain connects TRBV5-1 to TRBJ1-5; TRBD1 agrees at 9 bases. There are 19 residues in the CDR3. The trim removed 4 bases at V and 1 base at J, leaving 15 bases unmatched. Germline lookup yields CDR1 SGHRS and CDR2 YFSETQ. The CDR3 is CASSPEPGQGIGSNQPQHF. The CDR3 DNA follows: TGCGCCAGCAGCCCCGAACCGGGACAGGGAATCGGGAGCAATCAGCCCCAGCATTTT. The full variable domain, its missing parts supplied by reference TRBV5-1 and TRBJ1-5, is KAGVTQTPRYLIKTRGQQVTLSCSPISGHRSVSWYQQTPGQGLQFLFEYFSETQRNKGNFPGRFSGRQFSNSRSEMNVSTLELGDSALYLCASSPEPGQGIGSNQPQHFGDGTRLSIL.

This clone came up once. The chain combines TRBV30 with TRBJ2-5, with 8 bases identical to TRBD2. J was trimmed by 4 bases and V by 1 base; bases with no gene match: 5. This CDR3 contains 14 residues. Germline-derived CDR1 and CDR2 are GTSNPN and SVGIG (reference sequence). In DNA, the CDR3 is TGTGCCTGGAGTGGAGGACTAGCCGGAGAGACCCAGTACTTC. Amino acid sequence: CAWSGGLAGETQYF. The whole variable domain, filled in from reference TRBV30 and TRBJ2-5, reads SQTIHQWPATLVQPVGSPLSLECTVEGTSNPNLYWYRQAAGRGLQLLFYSVGIGQISSEVPQNLSASRPQDRQFILSSKKLLLSDSGFYLCAWSGGLAGETQYFGPGTRLLVL.

The chain combines TRBV4-3 with TRBJ2-5; D is unclear. The CDR3 is 13 residues long. V shed 0 bases and J shed 4 bases, with 6 bases lying between them. Germline V gives CDR1 LGHNA, CDR2 YSLEER. CDR3 DNA sequence: TGCGCCAGCAGCCAAGATAGAAGAGAGACCCAGTACTTC. Translated, it gives CASSQDRRETQYF.

The rearrangement uses TRBV19 and TRBJ2-5; TRBD2 matches at 9 bases. V was pared by 5 bases and J by 5 bases, with 15 bases of the junction left unmatched. Germline values: CDR1 LNHDA, CDR2 SQIVND (reference sequence). CDR3 length: 17 amino acids. CDR3 sequence reads: CASSPSGGPRVQETQYF. The CDR3, as DNA: TGTGCCAGTAGTCCCAGCGGGGGGCCCAGGGTGCAGGAGACCCAGTACTTC.

The J gene is TRBJ1-1, the V gene TRBV25-1; TRBD1 aligns across 10 bases. V gave up 6 bases and J gave up 0 bases; unmatched junction bases: 4. The CDR3 covers 15 residues. Germline V gene data show CDR1 as MGHDK and CDR2 as SYGVNS. The DNA of the CDR3 is TGTGCCAGCAGGAGACAGGGGGCTATGAACACTGAAGCTTTCTTT. It encodes CASRRQGAMNTEAFF.

The rearrangement joins TRBV6-5 to TRBJ1-1; 7 nucleotides line up with TRBD1. Germline V gene data show CDR1 as MNHEY and CDR2 as SVGAGI. V gave up 3 bases and J gave up 4 bases; unmatched junction bases: 8. This CDR3 is 15 amino acids long. The DNA for the CDR3 is TGTGCCAGCAGTTATCAGAGGGGGCGTAGCACTGAAGCTTTCTTT. Protein product: CASSYQRGRSTEAFF.